The 21 T cell receptor beta chains reported below all come from one sample, sequenced in a study of cytomegalovirus exposure and HLA in healthy donors. The PCR made use of 60 Vbeta and 13 Jbeta primers. Sequencing used immunoSEQ multiplex PCR; TCRdb keeps in-frame clones, though not all of them. The profile shows about 110,000 clones, roughly 73% of them singletons. Specimen: PBMCs. The receptors originated from a man aged 25 to 40 in good health and CMV-seronegative.

The chain uses TRBV6-1 and TRBJ2-5; 7 bases are shared with TRBD1. Gene TRBJ2-7 matches the end of the DNA better, so the J call may be wrong. The CDR3 totals 13 residues. Per the germline V gene, CDR1 is MNHNS and CDR2 is SASEGT. CDR3 sequence (DNA): TGTGCCAGCAGCATACAGGGGACCTACGAGCAGTACTTC. It is translated as CASSIQGTYEQYF.

This clone showed up just a few times. This rearrangement joins TRBV7-2 to TRBJ2-7; TRBD2 agrees at 15 bases. The CDR3 loop spans 15 amino acids. Germline assignment: CDR1 SGHTA and CDR2 FQGNSA. The J segment lost 4 bases and the V segment lost 7 bases, leaving 5 bases of the junction unmatched. In DNA form, the CDR3 reads TGTGCCAGCATCCTCGGACTAGCGGGAGGGTACGAGCAGTACTTC. Translated, it gives CASILGLAGGYEQYF.

This clone has more than one count but fewer than ten. The gene calls are TRBV11-2 and TRBJ2-1, with 14 bases aligning to TRBD2. The junction had 4 bases not matched to a gene; V was cut back by 5 bases and J by 4 bases. The CDR3 is 16 amino acids. The germline gives CDR1 SGHAT, CDR2 FQNNGV. CDR3 in DNA: TGTGCCAGCAGCCTTGGACTAGCGGGAGGTTACAATGAGCAGTTCTTC. It specifies CASSLGLAGGYNEQFF. Looking up the rest from reference TRBV11-2 and TRBJ2-1 gives the full variable domain: EAGVAQSPRYKIIEKRQSVAFWCNPISGHATLYWYQQILGQGPKLLIQFQNNGVVDDSQLPKDRFSAERLKGVDSTLKIQPAKLEDSAVYLCASSLGLAGGYNEQFFGPGTRLTVL.

This clone was recorded once. The V call is TRBV9, the J call TRBJ2-5; the D gene is possibly TRBD1 (5 bases). With the DNA end fitting TRBJ2-7 better, the J assignment may be wrong. Germline V gene data show CDR1 as SGDLS and CDR2 as YYNGEE. This CDR3 region has 14 residues. DNA for the CDR3: TGTGCCAGCAGCGTAGACAGGACCTCCTACGAGCAGTACTTC. It translates to CASSVDRTSYEQYF.

The chain recombines TRBV5-1 with TRBJ1-1; 9 positions agree with TRBD1. Germline CDR1 SGHRS, CDR2 YFSETQ. This CDR3 comprises 16 residues. Germline trimming cut 4 bases from V and 1 base from J; bases unmatched to any gene: 8. The CDR3 DNA follows: TGCGCCAGCAGCCCACAGGGGGCCGTTTCGAACACTGAAGCTTTCTTT. Residues: CASSPQGAVSNTEAFF. Full variable domain (outside the CDR3, taken from reference TRBV5-1 and TRBJ1-1): KAGVTQTPRYLIKTRGQQVTLSCSPISGHRSVSWYQQTPGQGLQFLFEYFSETQRNKGNFPGRFSGRQFSNSRSEMNVSTLELGDSALYLCASSPQGAVSNTEAFFGQGTRLTVV.

The chain combines TRBV5-1 with TRBJ2-5; TRBD2 aligns across 10 bases. Per germline, CDR1 SGHRS and CDR2 YFSETQ. J gave up 3 bases and V 4 bases, and 9 bases lay outside the gene matches. This CDR3 spans 16 amino acids. DNA for the CDR3: TGCGCCAGCAGCCATTACGCCACTAGCGGGGAAGAGACCCAGTACTTC. Protein product: CASSHYATSGEETQYF.

The chain couples TRBV5-6 to TRBJ2-2; maybe TRBD1 (6 bases). Trimming cost V 4 bases and J 6 bases, with 10 bases left between them. Germline assignment: CDR1 SGHDT and CDR2 YYEEEE. This CDR3 has 13 residues. CDR3: CASSKQGSGELFF. CDR3 DNA: TGTGCCAGCAGCAAACAGGGTTCCGGGGAGCTGTTTTTT.

The rearrangement links TRBV30 to TRBJ2-3; a weak D match, TRBD2 (6 bases). V shed 0 bases and J shed 4 bases, with 11 bases lying between them. The germline V gene encodes CDR1 GTSNPN and CDR2 SVGIG (reference sequence). This CDR3 has 14 residues. Written as DNA, the CDR3 is TGTGCCTGGAGTGTAGGTAGCGGCCCAGATACGCAGTATTTT. It is translated as CAWSVGSGPDTQYF.

This clone is a singleton in its sample. The CDR3 spells CASSAGTSGGYNEQFF. In DNA, the CDR3 is TGTGCCAGCAGTGCCGGGACTAGCGGAGGCTACAATGAGCAGTTCTTC. The chain employs TRBV6-4 and TRBJ2-1, with TRBD2 matching 11 bases. The CDR3 is made up of 16 amino acids. With V trimmed by 4 bases and J by 3 bases, 5 bases remained unmatched. CDR1 is MRHNA, CDR2 SNTAGT, per germline.

This clone has just one count. A read error may produce the germline difference seen at one junction end. The chain has TRBV6-5 and TRBJ1-4; D remains ambiguous. CDR3 size: 14 residues. The germline CDR1 and CDR2 sequences are MNHEY and SVGAGI. CDR3: CASKADRRGEKLVF. The CDR3 DNA is TGTGCCAGCAAAGCGGACCGACGCGGTGAAAAACTGGTTTTT.

The chain is built from TRBV19 and TRBJ1-5; D remains unclear. CDR3 size: 12 residues. Trimming removed 4 bases from V and 9 bases from J, with 10 bases in between. Germline V CDR1 and CDR2: LNHDA, SQIVND (reference sequence). The CDR3 region is CASSTGEGPQHF. CDR3 DNA: TGTGCCAGTAGTACCGGAGAAGGGCCCCAGCATTTT.

The V and J genes are TRBV5-8 and TRBJ1-4; D gene unclear. This CDR3 has 14 residues. V was pared by 4 bases and J by 4 bases, with 11 bases between. The germline gives CDR1 SGHTS, CDR2 YDEGEE. The CDR3 bases are TGTGCCAGCAGCCCTTCATGGAGTAATGAAAAACTGTTTTTT. Amino acids: CASSPSWSNEKLFF. The full variable domain, with the rest looked up from reference TRBV5-8 and TRBJ1-4, is EAGVTQSPTHLIKTRGQQATLRCSPISGHTSVYWYQQALGLGLQFLLWYDEGEERNRGNFPPRFSGRQFPNYSSELNVNALELEDSALYLCASSPSWSNEKLFFGSGTQLSVL.

This clone came up a few times. The rearrangement joins TRBV7-3 to TRBJ2-1, with D tentatively TRBD2 (5 bases). The germline V gene has CDR1 SGHTA and CDR2 FQGTGA. The V end was cut by 5 bases, the J end by 8 bases, with 16 bases between. This CDR3 has 14 residues. This CDR3 reads CASSPGNTGDEQFF. DNA of the CDR3: TGTGCCAGCAGCCCGGGGAACACCGGGGATGAGCAGTTCTTC.

Only one count was recorded for this clone. The CDR3 protein is CASSEVSGPGELFF. CDR3 nucleotide sequence: TGTGCCAGCAGTGAAGTTTCAGGGCCCGGGGAGCTGTTTTTT. The chain recombines TRBV2 with TRBJ2-2; D is possibly TRBD1 (5 bases). Germline V gene sequence: CDR1 SNHLY, CDR2 FYNNEI. V was cut by 1 base and J by 6 bases, with 9 bases left in between. CDR3 length: 14 residues.

This clone is a singleton in its sample. V gene TRBV30 combines with J gene TRBJ2-7; 7 bases agree with TRBD1. Germline lookup yields CDR1 GTSNPN and CDR2 SVGIG (reference sequence). V lost 0 bases and J lost 3; bases outside the gene matches: 5. CDR3 length: 14 residues. In DNA, the CDR3 is TGTGCCTGGAGTGTCGGCACAGGGGTCTACGAGCAGTACTTC. As protein: CAWSVGTGVYEQYF.

This clone occurred a few times. The chain is built from TRBV2 and TRBJ1-2, with no clear D. In germline, CDR1 is SNHLY, CDR2 FYNNEI. The V and J ends lost 4 bases and 4 bases respectively, with 10 bases between them. The CDR3 contains 13 residues. Written as DNA, the CDR3 is TGTGCCAGCAGTGTGACCGGGTTCTATGGCTACACCTTC. Translated, it gives CASSVTGFYGYTF.

The chain uses TRBV10-1 and TRBJ2-1, with 12 positions matching TRBD2. V shed 2 bases and J 10 bases; nucleotides not matched to a gene: 9. The CDR3 runs 16 residues. In germline, CDR1 is WNHNN, CDR2 SYGVQD (reference sequence). CDR3: CASSEVTSGRVGEQFF. CDR3 DNA: TGCGCCAGCAGTGAGGTGACTAGCGGGAGAGTGGGAGAGCAGTTCTTC.

The chain combines TRBV6-5 with TRBJ2-7, with unresolved D. The ends were cut back, 4 bases at V and 4 bases at J, with 5 bases in the middle. The CDR3 extends over 11 amino acids. Germline CDR1 MNHEY, CDR2 SVGAGI. CDR3: CASSSLYEQYF. In DNA form, the CDR3 reads TGTGCCAGCAGTTCGCTATACGAGCAGTACTTC.

The rearrangement links TRBV7-3 to TRBJ2-3; 13 bases map to TRBD2. Germline loops: CDR1 SGHTA, CDR2 FQGTGA. V was clipped by 1 base and J by 3 bases; unmatched bases: 16. This CDR3 spans 21 amino acids. The CDR3 loop reads CASSLRAGQGTSGTHTDTQYF. The CDR3 DNA follows: TGTGCCAGCAGCTTAAGGGCCGGACAGGGGACTAGCGGGACTCATACAGATACGCAGTATTTT.

V usage is TRBV6-5 and J usage is TRBJ1-5, with D unclear. The CDR3 covers 13 residues. Germline V gives CDR1 MNHEY, CDR2 SVGAGI. The V end lost 5 bases, the J end lost 5 bases, and 10 bases lay between the germline ends. DNA for the CDR3: TGTGCCAGCAGTGAAGAGGTAGATCAGCCCCAGCATTTT. The encoded protein is CASSEEVDQPQHF.

The chain couples TRBV5-1 to TRBJ2-1; TRBD1 matches 11 bases. The CDR3 spans 18 residues. Germline assignment: CDR1 SGHRS and CDR2 YFSETQ. V dropped 0 bases and J dropped 3; count of bases not matched to a gene: 8. For the CDR3, the DNA is TGCGCCAGCAGCTTGGGGGCTCTCGGGACAGGGGGCTACAATGAGCAGTTCTTC. Protein product: CASSLGALGTGGYNEQFF.